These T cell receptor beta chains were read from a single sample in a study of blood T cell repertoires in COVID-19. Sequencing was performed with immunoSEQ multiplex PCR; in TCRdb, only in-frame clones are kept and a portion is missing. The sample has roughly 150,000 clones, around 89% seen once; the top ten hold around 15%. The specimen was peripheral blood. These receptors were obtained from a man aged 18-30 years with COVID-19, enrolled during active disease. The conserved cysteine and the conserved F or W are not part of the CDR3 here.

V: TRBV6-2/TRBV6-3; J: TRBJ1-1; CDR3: ASSYSLEMNTEAF
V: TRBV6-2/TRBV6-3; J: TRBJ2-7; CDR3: ASSRGTSGRTEQY
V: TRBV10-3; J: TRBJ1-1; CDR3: AAQGGTEAF
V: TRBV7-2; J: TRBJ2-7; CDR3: ASSQGWGQY
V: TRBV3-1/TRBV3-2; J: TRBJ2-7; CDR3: ASSQRRLGLAPLAYEQY
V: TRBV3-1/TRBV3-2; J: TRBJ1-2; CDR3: ASSQQDRRGGYT
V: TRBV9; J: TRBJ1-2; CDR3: ASSAGYGYT
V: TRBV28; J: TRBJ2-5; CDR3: ASSLIREEGETQY
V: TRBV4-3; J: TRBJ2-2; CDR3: ASSQGTPSVGELF
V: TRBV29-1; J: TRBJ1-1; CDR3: SVSRVLNTEAF
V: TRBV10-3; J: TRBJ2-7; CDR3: AISEGTAPPYEQY
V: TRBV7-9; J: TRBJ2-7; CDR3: ASSLKGRGQY
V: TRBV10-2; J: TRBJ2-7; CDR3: ASSGHPASGRDSYEQY
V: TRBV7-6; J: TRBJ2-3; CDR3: ASSSGPGLAGDTQY
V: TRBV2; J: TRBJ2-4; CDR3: ASSEGLAKNIQY
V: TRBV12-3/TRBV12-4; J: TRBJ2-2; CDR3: ASSWGEGELF
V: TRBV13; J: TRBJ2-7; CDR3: ASSLGRQNEQY
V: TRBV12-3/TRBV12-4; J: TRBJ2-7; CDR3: ASSLPGRRQY
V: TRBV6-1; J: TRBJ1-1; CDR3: ASSEYGQGYTEAF
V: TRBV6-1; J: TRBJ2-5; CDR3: ASSEARTGETQY
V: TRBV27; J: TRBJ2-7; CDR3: ASSQPSGRALGEQY
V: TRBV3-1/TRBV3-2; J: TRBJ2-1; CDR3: ASSQELAGPSSYNEQF
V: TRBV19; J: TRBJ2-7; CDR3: ASSIAAGRAPYEQY
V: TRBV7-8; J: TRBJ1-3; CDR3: ASSSSTGVLNTIY
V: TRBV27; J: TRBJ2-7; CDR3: ASSPAAGRAYEQY
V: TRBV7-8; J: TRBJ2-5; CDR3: ASSLNTGGRETQY
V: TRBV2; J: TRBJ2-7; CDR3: ASSVIRTGANEQY